The rows below give T cell receptor beta chains drawn from one sample of a study of T cells in tumors after PD-1 blockade. Assay used: immunoSEQ multiplex PCR; TCRdb lists only in-frame clones, some missing. The table has approximately 46,000 clones, more than 70% seen once; the top ten hold 16%. This sample comprised PBMCs, obtained before anti-PD-1 treatment. The receptors shown here come from a human donor with basal cell carcinoma. The CDR3 runs from the conserved cysteine through the conserved F or W. Some rows mark clone size as missing; the rest say once, few, many or name a class of expanded clone.

size: .; V: TRBV29-1; CDR3: CSVGQWYGSYNEQFF
size: .; V: TRBV3-1/TRBV3-2; CDR3: CASSQVPSRVRAFF
size: .; V: TRBV12-3/TRBV12-4; CDR3: CASSLGGGVGYTF
size: .; V: TRBV28; CDR3: CASGSGGGPSYEQYF
size: .; V: TRBV7-9; CDR3: CASSLAGLNTEAFF
size: .; V: TRBV18; CDR3: CASSPDGTRDEQYF
size: medium-sized; V: TRBV28; CDR3: CATSGGGPPLYGYTF
size: few; V: TRBV7-8; CDR3: CASSLGTVGSPLHF
size: .; V: TRBV12-3/TRBV12-4; CDR3: CASSRTIDTQYF
size: .; V: TRBV18; CDR3: CASSPASSNYGYTF
size: .; V: TRBV28; CDR3: CASSRDSRGNTIYF
size: .; V: TRBV15; CDR3: CATSRVTGTAGSPLHF
size: .; V: TRBV7-8; CDR3: CASGTRGTYGYTF
size: .; V: TRBV19; CDR3: CASSIAQFQETQYF
size: .; V: TRBV2; CDR3: CASSAGTGTAKNIQYF
size: .; V: TRBV5-4; CDR3: CASSTRGGNTEAFF
size: medium-sized; V: TRBV10-3; CDR3: CAISESMGGTTNEQYF
size: .; V: TRBV28; CDR3: CATRQGGRMNTEAFF
size: .; V: TRBV27; CDR3: CASSTGTGVGSPLHF
size: once; V: TRBV6-5; CDR3: CASLMAGVSTDTQYF
size: .; V: TRBV28; CDR3: CASSSPQGPLTYEQYF
size: .; V: TRBV10-3; CDR3: CAISERQGAGNTIYF
size: .; V: TRBV3-1/TRBV3-2; CDR3: CASSHSGGTEAFF
size: .; V: TRBV21-1; CDR3: CASSPPRDREASGNEQYF